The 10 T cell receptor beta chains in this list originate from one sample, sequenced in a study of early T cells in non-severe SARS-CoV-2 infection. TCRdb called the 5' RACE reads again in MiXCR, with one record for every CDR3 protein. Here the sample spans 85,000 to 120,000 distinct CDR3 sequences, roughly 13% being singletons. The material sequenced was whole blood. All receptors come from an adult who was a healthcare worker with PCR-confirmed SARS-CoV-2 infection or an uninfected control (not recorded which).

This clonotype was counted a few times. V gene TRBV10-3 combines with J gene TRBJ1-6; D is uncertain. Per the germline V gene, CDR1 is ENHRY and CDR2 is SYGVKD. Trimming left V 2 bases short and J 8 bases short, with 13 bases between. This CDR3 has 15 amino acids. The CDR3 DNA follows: TGTGCCATCAGTGAGACCCTGACGGGGTATTCACCCCTCCACTTT. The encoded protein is CAISETLTGYSPLHF.

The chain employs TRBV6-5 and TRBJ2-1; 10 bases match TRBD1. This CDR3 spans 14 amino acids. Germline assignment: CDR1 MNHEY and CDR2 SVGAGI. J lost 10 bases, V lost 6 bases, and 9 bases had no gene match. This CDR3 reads CASSLPGQGREQFF. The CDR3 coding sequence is TGTGCCAGCAGCTTACCGGGACAGGGGCGCGAGCAGTTCTTC.

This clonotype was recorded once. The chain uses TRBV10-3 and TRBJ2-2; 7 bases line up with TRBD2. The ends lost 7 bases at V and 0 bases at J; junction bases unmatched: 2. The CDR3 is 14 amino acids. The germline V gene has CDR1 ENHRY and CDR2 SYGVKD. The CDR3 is CAINGRPNTGELFF. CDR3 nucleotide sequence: TGTGCCATCAACGGGAGGCCGAACACCGGGGAGCTGTTTTTT.

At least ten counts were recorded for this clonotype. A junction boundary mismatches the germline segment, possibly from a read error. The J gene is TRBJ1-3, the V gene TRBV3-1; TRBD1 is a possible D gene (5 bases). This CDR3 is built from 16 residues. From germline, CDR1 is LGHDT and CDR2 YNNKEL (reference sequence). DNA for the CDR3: TGTGCCAGCAGTCTCGGGACGTCGGACTCTGAAAACACCATATATTTT. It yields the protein CASSLGTSDSENTIYF.

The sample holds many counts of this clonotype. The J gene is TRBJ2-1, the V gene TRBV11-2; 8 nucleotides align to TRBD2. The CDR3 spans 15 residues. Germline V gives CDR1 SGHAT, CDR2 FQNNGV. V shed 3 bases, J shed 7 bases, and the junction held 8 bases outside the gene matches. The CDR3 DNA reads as TGTGCCAGCAGCTTTGCGGGAGGAGGTGGGAATGAGCAGTTCTTC. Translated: CASSFAGGGGNEQFF. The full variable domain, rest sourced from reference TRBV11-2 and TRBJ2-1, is EAGVAQSPRYKIIEKRQSVAFWCNPISGHATLYWYQQILGQGPKLLIQFQNNGVVDDSQLPKDRFSAERLKGVDSTLKIQPAKLEDSAVYLCASSFAGGGGNEQFFGPGTRLTVL.

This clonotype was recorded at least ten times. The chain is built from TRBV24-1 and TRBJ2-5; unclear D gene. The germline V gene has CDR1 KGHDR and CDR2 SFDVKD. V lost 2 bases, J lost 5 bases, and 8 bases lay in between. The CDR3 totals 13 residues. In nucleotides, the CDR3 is TGTGCCACCAGTGATTCCCCTCAGGAGACCCAGTACTTC. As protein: CATSDSPQETQYF.

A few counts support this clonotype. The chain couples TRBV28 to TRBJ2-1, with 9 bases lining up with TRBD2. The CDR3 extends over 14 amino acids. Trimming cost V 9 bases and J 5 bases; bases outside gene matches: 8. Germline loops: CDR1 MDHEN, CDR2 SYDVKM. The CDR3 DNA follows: TGTGCCAGTTCAAGCGGGAGGTCCCACAATGAGCAGTTCTTC. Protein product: CASSSGRSHNEQFF.

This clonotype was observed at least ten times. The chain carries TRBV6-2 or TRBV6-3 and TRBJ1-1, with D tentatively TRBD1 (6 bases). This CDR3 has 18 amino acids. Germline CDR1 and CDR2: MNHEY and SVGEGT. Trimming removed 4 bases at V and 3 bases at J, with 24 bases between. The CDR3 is CASSLRRAASRGYTEAFF. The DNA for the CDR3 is TGTGCCAGCAGTTTGCGGCGGGCAGCTTCAAGGGGGTACACTGAAGCTTTCTTT.

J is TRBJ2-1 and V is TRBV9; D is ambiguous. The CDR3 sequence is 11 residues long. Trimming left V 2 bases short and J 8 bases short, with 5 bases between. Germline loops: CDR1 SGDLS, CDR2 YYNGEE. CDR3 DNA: TGTGCCAGCAGCGTGATGGATGAGCAGTTCTTC. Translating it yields CASSVMDEQFF.

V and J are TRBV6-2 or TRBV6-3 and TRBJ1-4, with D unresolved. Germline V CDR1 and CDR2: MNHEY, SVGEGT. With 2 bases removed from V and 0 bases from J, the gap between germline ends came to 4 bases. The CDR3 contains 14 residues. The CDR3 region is CASSYRATNEKLFF. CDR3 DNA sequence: TGTGCCAGCAGTTACCGGGCAACTAATGAAAAACTGTTTTTT.